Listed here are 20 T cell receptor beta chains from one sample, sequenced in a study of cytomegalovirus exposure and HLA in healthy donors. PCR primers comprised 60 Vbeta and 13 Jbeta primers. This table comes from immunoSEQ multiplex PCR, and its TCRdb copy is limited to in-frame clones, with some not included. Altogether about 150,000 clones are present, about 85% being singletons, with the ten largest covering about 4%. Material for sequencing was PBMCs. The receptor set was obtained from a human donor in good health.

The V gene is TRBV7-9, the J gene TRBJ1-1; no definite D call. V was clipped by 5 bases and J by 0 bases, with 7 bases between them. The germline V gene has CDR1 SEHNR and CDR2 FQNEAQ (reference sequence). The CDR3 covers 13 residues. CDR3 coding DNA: TGTGCCAGCAGCCATGGCCTGAACACTGAAGCTTTCTTT. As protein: CASSHGLNTEAFF.

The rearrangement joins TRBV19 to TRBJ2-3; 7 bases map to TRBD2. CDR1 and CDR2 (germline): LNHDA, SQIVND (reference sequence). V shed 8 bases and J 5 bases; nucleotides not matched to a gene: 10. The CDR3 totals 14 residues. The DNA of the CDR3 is TGTGCCAGTCGTGGGCGGGGAGGGTTAGATACGCAGTATTTT. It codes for CASRGRGGLDTQYF.

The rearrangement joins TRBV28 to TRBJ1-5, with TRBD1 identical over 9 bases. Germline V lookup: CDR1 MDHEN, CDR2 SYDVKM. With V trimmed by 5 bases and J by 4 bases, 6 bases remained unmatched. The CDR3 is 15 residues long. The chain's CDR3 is CASSLTGGGNQPQHF. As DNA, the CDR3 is TGTGCCAGCAGTCTAACAGGGGGCGGAAATCAGCCCCAGCATTTT.

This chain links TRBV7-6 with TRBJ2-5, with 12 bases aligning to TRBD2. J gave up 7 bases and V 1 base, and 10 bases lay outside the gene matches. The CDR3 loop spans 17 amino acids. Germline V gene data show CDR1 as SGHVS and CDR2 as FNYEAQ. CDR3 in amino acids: CASSLETSGGYLGTQYF. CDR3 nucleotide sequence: TGTGCCAGCAGCTTAGAAACTAGCGGGGGGTATCTAGGGACCCAGTACTTC.

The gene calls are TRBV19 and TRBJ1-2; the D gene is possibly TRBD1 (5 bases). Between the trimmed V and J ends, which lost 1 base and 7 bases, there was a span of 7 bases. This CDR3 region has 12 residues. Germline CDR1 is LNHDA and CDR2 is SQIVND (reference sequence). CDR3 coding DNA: TGTGCCAGTAGTATAGCCAGGGCTGGCTACACCTTC. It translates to CASSIARAGYTF.

The CDR3, as DNA: TGTGCCAGTAGCCCCCCGGACCATTTTGAGGGAGCTTTCTTT. Protein: CASSPPDHFEGAFF. The J gene is TRBJ1-1, the V gene TRBV19; no definite D call. Germline V gene data show CDR1 as LNHDA and CDR2 as SQIVND (reference sequence). The CDR3 contains 14 residues. V was cut by 6 bases and J by 10 bases, with 21 bases left in between. The variable domain in full, completed from reference TRBV19 and TRBJ1-1, reads DGGITQSPKYLFRKEGQNVTLSCEQNLNHDAMYWYRQDPGQGLRLIYYSQIVNDFQKGDIAEGYSVSREKKESFPLTVTSAQKNPTAFYLCASSPPDHFEGAFFGQGTRLTVV.

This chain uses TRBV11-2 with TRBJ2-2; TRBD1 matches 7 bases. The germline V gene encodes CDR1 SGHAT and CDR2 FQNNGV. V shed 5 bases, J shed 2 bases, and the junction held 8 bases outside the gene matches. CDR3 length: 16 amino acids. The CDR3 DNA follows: TGTGCCAGCAGCAGTCTGAGGGGGCGCAACACCGGGGAGCTGTTTTTT. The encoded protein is CASSSLRGRNTGELFF.

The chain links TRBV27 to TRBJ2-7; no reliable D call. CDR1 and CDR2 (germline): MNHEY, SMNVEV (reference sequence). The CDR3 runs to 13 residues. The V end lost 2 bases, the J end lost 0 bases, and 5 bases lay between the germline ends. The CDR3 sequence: CASSLISSYEQYF. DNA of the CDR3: TGTGCCAGCAGTTTAATCAGCTCCTACGAGCAGTACTTC.

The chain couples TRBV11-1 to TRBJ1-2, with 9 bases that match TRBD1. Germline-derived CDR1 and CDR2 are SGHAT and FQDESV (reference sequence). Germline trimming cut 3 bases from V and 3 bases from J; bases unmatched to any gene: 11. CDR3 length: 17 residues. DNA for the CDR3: TGTGCCAGCAGCTTGGGCTTCGGGACAGGGTTCGACTATGGCTACACCTTC. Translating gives CASSLGFGTGFDYGYTF.

The CDR3 region has the DNA TGTGCCAGCAGTTTATCCGGGACAGGGGCACAAGAGACCCAGTACTTC. Translating gives CASSLSGTGAQETQYF. The chain is built from TRBV28 and TRBJ2-5, with 10 bases lining up with TRBD1. The CDR3 spans 16 residues. The V gene's germline CDR1 is MDHEN and CDR2 SYDVKM. Trimming took 1 base from V and 2 from J; bases not matched to a gene: 4.

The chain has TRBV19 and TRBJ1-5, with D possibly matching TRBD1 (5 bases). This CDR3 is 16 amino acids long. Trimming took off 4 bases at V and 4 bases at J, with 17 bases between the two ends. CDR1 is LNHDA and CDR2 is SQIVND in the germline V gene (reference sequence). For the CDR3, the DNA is TGTGCCAGTAGTAGAGACTGGAGACAGACTAATCAGCCCCAGCATTTT. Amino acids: CASSRDWRQTNQPQHF.

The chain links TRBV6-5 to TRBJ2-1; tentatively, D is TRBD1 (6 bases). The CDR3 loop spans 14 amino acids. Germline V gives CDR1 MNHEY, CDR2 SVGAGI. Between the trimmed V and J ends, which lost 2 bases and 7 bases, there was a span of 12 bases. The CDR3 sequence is CASSYLTQGNEQFF. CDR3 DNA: TGTGCCAGCAGTTACCTAACCCAGGGGAATGAGCAGTTCTTC.

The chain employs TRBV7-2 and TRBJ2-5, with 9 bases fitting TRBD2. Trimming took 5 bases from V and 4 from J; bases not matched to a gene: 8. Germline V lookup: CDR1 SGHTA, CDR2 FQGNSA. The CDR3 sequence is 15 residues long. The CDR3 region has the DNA TGTGCCAGCAGCCCAGTTAGCGGGAGCCGAGAGACCCAGTACTTC. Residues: CASSPVSGSRETQYF.

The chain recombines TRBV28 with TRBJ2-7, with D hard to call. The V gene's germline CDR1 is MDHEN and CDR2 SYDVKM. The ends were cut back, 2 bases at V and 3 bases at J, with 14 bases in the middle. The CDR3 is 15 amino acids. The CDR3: CASSLEYTEDYEQYF. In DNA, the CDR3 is TGTGCCAGCAGTTTAGAATATACAGAAGACTACGAGCAGTACTTC.

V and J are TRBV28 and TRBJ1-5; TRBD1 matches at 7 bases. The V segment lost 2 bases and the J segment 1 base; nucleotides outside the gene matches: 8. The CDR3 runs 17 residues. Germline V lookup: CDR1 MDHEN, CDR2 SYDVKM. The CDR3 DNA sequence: TGTGCCAGCAGTTTAGGGCGACAGGGATCAAGCAATCAGCCCCAGCATTTT. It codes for CASSLGRQGSSNQPQHF.

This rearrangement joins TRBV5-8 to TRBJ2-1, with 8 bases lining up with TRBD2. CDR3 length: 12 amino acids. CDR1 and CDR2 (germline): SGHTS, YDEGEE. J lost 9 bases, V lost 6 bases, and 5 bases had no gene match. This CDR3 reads CASIGGVGEQFF. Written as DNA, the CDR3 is TGTGCCAGCATCGGGGGGGTGGGTGAGCAGTTCTTC.

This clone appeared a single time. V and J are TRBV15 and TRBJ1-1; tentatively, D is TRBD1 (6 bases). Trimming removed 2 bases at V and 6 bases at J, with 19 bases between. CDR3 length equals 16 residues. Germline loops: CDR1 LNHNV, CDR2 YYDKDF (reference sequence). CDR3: CATSRLEGVGFSEAFF. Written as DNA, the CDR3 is TGTGCCACCAGCAGACTTGAGGGGGTCGGTTTCTCTGAAGCTTTCTTT. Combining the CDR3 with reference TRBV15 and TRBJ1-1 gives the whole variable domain DAMVIQNPRYQVTQFGKPVTLSCSQTLNHNVMYWYQQKSSQAPKLLFHYYDKDFNNEADTPDNFQSRRPNTSFCFLDIRSPGLGDTAMYLCATSRLEGVGFSEAFFGQGTRLTVV.

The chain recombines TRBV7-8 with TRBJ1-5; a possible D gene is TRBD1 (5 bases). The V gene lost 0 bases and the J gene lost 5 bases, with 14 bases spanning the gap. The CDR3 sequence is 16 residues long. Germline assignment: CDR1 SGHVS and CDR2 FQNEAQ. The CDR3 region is CASSLALWGDDQPQHF. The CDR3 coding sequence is TGTGCCAGCAGCTTAGCGCTCTGGGGCGACGATCAGCCCCAGCATTTT.

CDR3 bases: TGTGCCAGCAGTCTGGACAGGGGCGATGAGCAGTTCTTC. Amino acid sequence: CASSLDRGDEQFF. The rearrangement links TRBV2 to TRBJ2-1; 9 positions match TRBD1. V lost 5 bases to trimming and J lost 8 bases; unmatched junction nucleotides: 4. This CDR3 is 13 amino acids long. Germline V CDR1 and CDR2: SNHLY, FYNNEI.

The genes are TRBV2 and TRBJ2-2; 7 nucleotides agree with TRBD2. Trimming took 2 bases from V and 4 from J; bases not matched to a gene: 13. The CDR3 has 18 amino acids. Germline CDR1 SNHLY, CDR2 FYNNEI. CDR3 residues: CASSERREFGRGTGELFF. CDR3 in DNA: TGTGCCAGCAGTGAACGGCGGGAGTTCGGTAGAGGCACCGGGGAGCTGTTTTTT. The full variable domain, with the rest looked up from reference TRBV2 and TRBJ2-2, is EPEVTQTPSHQVTQMGQEVILRCVPISNHLYFYWYRQILGQKVEFLVSFYNNEISEKSEIFDDQFSVERPDGSNFTLKIRSTKLEDSAMYFCASSERREFGRGTGELFFGEGSRLTVL.